The 20 T cell receptor beta chains given below trace back to one sample, sequenced in a study of OX40 agonist ivuxolimab in advanced cancers. Some clones are missing from TCRdb's copy, which holds only in-frame ones; the method was immunoSEQ multiplex PCR. The data hold approximately 54,000 clones, with about 90% observed a single time. This specimen was CD4+ or CD8+ T cells sorted from blood, taken in a trial of the OX40 agonist ivuxolimab. These receptors were taken from an adult with an advanced solid tumor such as melanoma, head and neck, liver or kidney cancer.

V usage is TRBV10-3 and J usage is TRBJ2-1; TRBD2 is a possible D gene (6 bases). The CDR3 totals 13 residues. The V end lost 0 bases, the J end lost 7 bases, and 7 bases lay between the germline ends. Germline V gives CDR1 ENHRY, CDR2 SYGVKD. The CDR3 sequence: CAISESGGNEQFF. The CDR3 region has the DNA TGTGCCATCAGTGAGTCGGGGGGTAATGAGCAGTTCTTC.

V and J are TRBV4-1 and TRBJ1-1; no definite D call. Germline-derived CDR1 and CDR2 are MGHRA and YSYEKL. The CDR3 covers 18 residues. The germline V and J ends were trimmed by 1 base and 1 base, with 19 bases remaining between them. CDR3 in amino acids: CASSQGSGRVSSNTEAFF. In nucleotides, the CDR3 is TGCGCCAGCAGCCAAGGTTCAGGCCGGGTAAGTTCGAACACTGAAGCTTTCTTT.

The J gene is TRBJ1-1, the V gene TRBV7-9; D is perhaps TRBD1 (5 bases). CDR1 is SEHNR, CDR2 FQNEAQ, per germline (reference sequence). V gave up 5 bases and J gave up 4 bases, with 14 bases separating them. The CDR3 sequence is 14 residues long. CDR3 amino acids: CASSLITGGTEAFF. The CDR3 DNA reads TGTGCCAGCAGCCTGATTACAGGTGGCACTGAAGCTTTCTTT.

The rearrangement joins TRBV19 to TRBJ1-2; the D is unclear. The ends were cut back, 0 bases at V and 9 bases at J, with 11 bases in the middle. This CDR3 spans 13 amino acids. Germline values: CDR1 LNHDA, CDR2 SQIVND (reference sequence). The DNA of the CDR3 is TGTGCCAGTAGTATAGATCGGGCTGTTCGCTACACCTTC. Encoded protein: CASSIDRAVRYTF.

V usage is TRBV18 and J usage is TRBJ1-6; no firm D call. The V and J ends lost 3 bases and 0 bases respectively, with 6 bases between them. CDR1 is KGHSH and CDR2 is LQKENI in the germline V gene. The CDR3 spans 15 residues. The CDR3 DNA reads TGTGCCAGCTCACCGAAGAGCTCCTATAATTCACCCCTCCACTTT. Protein sequence: CASSPKSSYNSPLHF.

This clone has just one count. The J gene is TRBJ1-1, the V gene TRBV28, with 8 bases matching TRBD1. The V segment lost 7 bases and the J segment 1 base; nucleotides outside the gene matches: 11. CDR1 and CDR2 from the germline V gene are MDHEN and SYDVKM. This CDR3 has 16 residues. This CDR3 reads CASTLGSQGANTEAFF. CDR3 bases: TGTGCCAGCACCCTAGGATCTCAGGGGGCGAACACTGAAGCTTTCTTT.

The rearrangement joins TRBV14 to TRBJ2-5; either TRBD1 or TRBD2 may fit D (6 bases each). V lost 0 bases to trimming and J lost 0 bases, with 11 bases between them. This CDR3 has 16 amino acids. Per the germline V gene, CDR1 is SGHDN and CDR2 is FVKESK. CDR3: CASSQDRGPYQETQYF. DNA for the CDR3: TGTGCCAGCAGCCAAGATCGGGGGCCGTACCAAGAGACCCAGTACTTC.

The chain combines TRBV19 with TRBJ1-2; 10 positions agree with TRBD1. V was pared by 5 bases and J by 0 bases, with 9 bases of the junction left unmatched. The CDR3 loop spans 17 amino acids. Germline CDR1 reads LNHDA; CDR2 reads SQIVND (reference sequence). The CDR3 reads CASSLQTGGYSNYGYTF. CDR3 nucleotides: TGTGCCAGTAGTTTACAGACAGGGGGCTACTCTAACTATGGCTACACCTTC.

The chain couples TRBV15 to TRBJ2-3; 7 bases match TRBD2. The CDR3 contains 16 residues. Germline-derived CDR1 and CDR2 are LNHNV and YYDKDF (reference sequence). V shed 5 bases and J 4 bases; nucleotides not matched to a gene: 12. The CDR3 here is CATSRLGGLVADTQYF. For the CDR3, the DNA is TGTGCCACCAGCCGTCTCGGAGGACTAGTGGCAGATACGCAGTATTTT.

The J gene is TRBJ1-1, the V gene TRBV5-1, with unresolved D. Germline CDR1 SGHRS, CDR2 YFSETQ. The CDR3 runs 15 residues. Trimming took off 0 bases at V and 1 base at J, with 10 bases between the two ends. The CDR3 here is CASSLGVPSNTEAFF. DNA for the CDR3: TGCGCCAGCAGCTTGGGAGTGCCTTCGAACACTGAAGCTTTCTTT.

In this sample, this clone turned up a few times. The chain uses TRBV4-1 and TRBJ2-1; 10 positions match TRBD2. Germline CDR1 MGHRA, CDR2 YSYEKL. V gave up 7 bases and J gave up 5 bases; unmatched junction bases: 11. This CDR3 is 16 amino acids long. The CDR3 DNA reads as TGCGCCAGCACCAAAGGGGCTAGCGGGAGTGACAATGAGCAGTTCTTC. It yields the protein CASTKGASGSDNEQFF.

The rearrangement links TRBV6-1 to TRBJ2-2; 8 nucleotides agree with TRBD1. J gave up 2 bases and V 7 bases, and 3 bases lay outside the gene matches. Germline lookup yields CDR1 MNHNS and CDR2 SASEGT. CDR3 length equals 14 residues. CDR3 DNA: TGTGCCAGCAACGGACAGGGCAACACCGGGGAGCTGTTTTTT. As protein: CASNGQGNTGELFF.

The gene calls are TRBV5-6 and TRBJ1-4; unclear D gene. The CDR3 length is 16 residues. Germline assignment: CDR1 SGHDT and CDR2 YYEEEE. V lost 3 bases and J lost 0, with 12 bases in between. As DNA, the CDR3 is TGTGCCAGCAGCTCCTCAGCGATTGCAACTAATGAAAAACTGTTTTTT. Amino acid sequence: CASSSSAIATNEKLFF. The whole variable domain, filled in from reference TRBV5-6 and TRBJ1-4, reads DAGVTQSPTHLIKTRGQQVTLRCSPKSGHDTVSWYQQALGQGPQFIFQYYEEEERQRGNFPDRFSGHQFPNYSSELNVNALLLGDSALYLCASSSSAIATNEKLFFGSGTQLSVL.

The V and J genes are TRBV9 and TRBJ1-3; TRBD1 is a possible D gene (6 bases). The CDR3 consists of 17 residues. V was pared by 0 bases and J by 2 bases, with 15 bases between. Germline CDR1 and CDR2: SGDLS and YYNGEE. CDR3 sequence (DNA): TGTGCCAGCAGCGTAGTTGGGCAGGGGAGTGCTGGAAACACCATATATTTT. It codes for CASSVVGQGSAGNTIYF. Full variable domain (remainder filled in from reference TRBV9 and TRBJ1-3): DSGVTQTPKHLITATGQRVTLRCSPRSGDLSVYWYQQSLDQGLQFLIQYYNGEERAKGNILERFSAQQFPDLHSELNLSSLELGDSALYFCASSVVGQGSAGNTIYFGEGSWLTVV.

The J gene is TRBJ2-3, the V gene TRBV7-3; D not certain. The CDR3 runs 11 residues. Germline CDR1 and CDR2: SGHTA and FQGTGA. Trimming removed 4 bases from V and 6 bases from J, with 5 bases in between. CDR3 bases: TGTGCCAGCAGCTCCTCTGATACGCAGTATTTT. Protein product: CASSSSDTQYF. Full variable domain (missing parts from reference TRBV7-3 and TRBJ2-3): GAGVSQTPSNKVTEKGKYVELRCDPISGHTALYWYRQSLGQGPEFLIYFQGTGAADDSGLPNDRFFAVRPEGSVSTLKIQRTERGDSAVYLCASSSSDTQYFGPGTRLTVL.

The chain uses TRBV19 and TRBJ2-7; a weak D match, TRBD1 (6 bases). The V gene's germline CDR1 is LNHDA and CDR2 SQIVND (reference sequence). There are 16 residues in the CDR3. V lost 5 bases, J lost 4 bases, and 21 bases lay in between. CDR3 sequence reads: CASSQGTGTARYEQYF. In nucleotides, the CDR3 is TGTGCCAGTAGTCAGGGGACCGGGACGGCCCGATACGAGCAGTACTTC.

The chain combines TRBV2 with TRBJ1-5; D is uncertain. V gave up 6 bases and J gave up 2 bases, with 14 bases separating them. The CDR3 contains 15 residues. CDR1 and CDR2 (germline): SNHLY, FYNNEI. The CDR3 protein is CASRPYLPGNQPQHF. Written as DNA, the CDR3 is TGTGCCAGCAGGCCTTATCTACCGGGCAATCAGCCCCAGCATTTT.

This clone was counted only a few times. CDR3 sequence (DNA): TGTGCCAGCAGCTTCGCAAACAATGAGCAGTTCTTC. Translating it yields CASSFANNEQFF. The chain joins TRBV5-4 to TRBJ2-1, with D uncertain. This CDR3 contains 12 residues. The germline gives CDR1 SGHNT, CDR2 YYREEE (reference sequence). Trimming pared 2 bases from V and 5 bases from J, leaving 5 bases between.

This chain connects TRBV19 to TRBJ2-3, with a weak D call TRBD2 (6 bases). CDR3 length equals 15 residues. The germline CDR1 and CDR2 sequences are LNHDA and SQIVND (reference sequence). Between the trimmed V and J ends, which lost 1 base and 4 bases, there was a span of 12 bases. CDR3 sequence (DNA): TGTGCCAGTAGTATAGGGAGTAGCGGCTCAGATACGCAGTATTTT. Translating gives CASSIGSSGSDTQYF.

J is TRBJ2-2 and V is TRBV27; 9 nucleotides align to TRBD2. Losses at the gene ends were 2 bases for V and 0 bases for J; bases not matched to a gene: 4. CDR1 is MNHEY, CDR2 SMNVEV, per germline (reference sequence). CDR3 size: 17 residues. CDR3 sequence (DNA): TGTGCCAGCAGTTTAAAGGGACTAGCCGCGAACACCGGGGAGCTGTTTTTT. It yields the protein CASSLKGLAANTGELFF.